This TCR beta chain was recovered during a study of blood T cell repertoires in COVID-19 (TCRdb year 2020). Some background on the complete study: Samples from collaborators originated in the United States, Italy and Spain and spanned both the acute and convalescent phases of COVID-19. The material from the prospective study consisted of cDNA or gDNA derived from T cells, B-cell-depleted T cells, or PBMCs. Deeply sampled blood TCRbeta repertoires from subjects exposed to, actively infected with, or recovered from COVID-19 were included in the dataset. The repertoires were released in a freely available public database meant as a resource for research on the immune response to SARS-CoV-2. The samples were drawn from two sources: the first 160 participants of the ongoing ImmuneRACE study, and approximately 1,300 subjects contributed by 6 global collaborators. Nearly every sample came with metadata listing a de-identified subject ID, COVID-19 status, age in years and sex. Where available, HLA class I and class II types were obtained from metadata supplied by the sample provider rather than from assay-based typing. Results and caveats for the whole study, not just this receptor: The quantity of clinical and demographic metadata differed by source and by participant and was supplied without curation.

V lost 4 bases and J lost 0 bases; the stretch between them is 14 bases long. The CDR3, from cysteine to phenylalanine, totals 16 residues. Only the CDR3 region is kept as DNA, spanning 48 bases read in frame from base 1. CDR1 and CDR2 were assigned from the germline V gene (reference sequence) as SGHNT and YYREEE. TCRbeta CDR3 regions were amplified from genomic DNA using the immunoSEQ Assay, a bias-controlled multiplex PCR. The authors' analysis ran thus. Within the assay, amplification of reference gene primers was used to estimate how many nucleated cells each sample contained. Sequence reads were collapsed and filtered to measure the absolute abundance of every unique TCRbeta CDR3 rearrangement. For each sample, productive Simpson clonality was calculated as the square root of Simpson's diversity index over productive rearrangements. Drawn from immuneACCESS, this table holds only the in-frame rearrangements with V and J called that TCRdb kept. Clones are partly lost; checked studies trace under half to an unresolved V gene and leave the rest unexplained. The DNA was the basis for D and trimming; V, J and clone size are from that table. For this sample the table gives 110,000 to 150,000 clones, of which approximately 86% were detected only once. 1.8% of the sample comes from the top ten.

Whole blood was collected in K2EDTA tubes by collaborating institutions according to the institutions' own protocols. For TCRbeta analysis, collaborator samples were shipped as frozen whole blood, as isolated PBMCs, or as DNA extracted from either sample type. Points on this clone: No cognate antigen has been identified for it. No clone much larger than this one lies a single base away; base qualities are absent.

The V gene is TRBV5-4 and the J gene is TRBJ2-1, with TRBD2 perhaps the D gene, on 6 matching bases. Sequencing was performed on peripheral blood. The sequence came from a man between 65 and 85 years old with acute or convalescent COVID-19. The nucleotides are TGTGCCAGCAGCCCAAATGGGGGGAGCTCCTACAATGAGCAGTTCTTC. It translates as CASSPNGGSSYNEQFF. With the portions outside the CDR3 filled from the reference TRBV5-4 and TRBJ2-1 genes, the complete variable region becomes ETGVTQSPTHLIKTRGQQVTLRCSSQSGHNTVSWYQQALGQGPQFIFQYYREEENGRGNFPPRFSGLQFPNYSSELNVNALELDDSALYLCASSPNGGSSYNEQFFGPGTRLTVL.